This T cell receptor (beta chain) was captured by sequencing in a study of blood T cell repertoires in COVID-19. Study-wide background: Collection of acute and convalescent COVID-19 samples took place in the United States, Italy and Spain. T cells, B-cell-depleted T cells, or PBMCs supplied cDNA or gDNA.

Authors' processing steps: Reference gene primer amplification gave estimated nucleated cell counts. Clones were read by immunoSEQ multiplex PCR, and TCRdb kept only the in-frame ones, dropping some. The V and J calls and the clone size are those of that table, but D and trimming were determined from the DNA. The repertoire includes under 300,000 clones, around nine tenths of them detected once, and roughly 2.2% sits in the top ten. The CDR3 runs to 14 residues. CDR1 is PRHDT and CDR2 is FYEKMQ in the germline V gene (reference sequence). V was pared by 3 bases and J by 3 bases, with 1 base of the junction left unmatched.

The material sequenced was peripheral blood. This receptor was taken from a man aged 45-60 years with acute or convalescent COVID-19. The rearrangement joins TRBV13 to TRBJ1-1, with 10 nucleotides matching TRBD1. The CDR3 sequence is CASSFGQGDTEAFF. The CDR3 DNA is TGTGCCAGCAGCTTTGGACAGGGGGACACTGAAGCTTTCTTT.